Shown below are 12 T cell receptor beta chains from a single sample sequenced in a study of CD8+CD57+ T cells in acquired aplastic anemia. Genomic DNA constituted the template upon which TCR beta VDJ and CDR3 profiling was performed. From the reads, TCRdb called clonotypes with MiXCR, one entry per CDR3 protein. The sample has about 110,000 distinct CDR3 sequences, 51% seen once. The specimen sequenced was sorted CD4+, CD8+, or CD8+CD57+ T cells (not recorded which) from PBMCs. The receptor set was obtained from a human donor in good health, serving as a control.

This clonotype was counted at least ten times. This CDR3 is CASSQDVTSGGAVTQYF. DNA for the CDR3: TGTGCCAGCAGCCAAGATGTGACTAGCGGGGGGGCTGTGACCCAGTACTTC. V usage is TRBV4-2 and J usage is TRBJ2-5, with 14 bases matching TRBD2. V trimming: 0 bases; J trimming: 7 bases; junction bases outside the gene matches: 7. CDR3 length: 17 amino acids. Germline V gene data show CDR1 as LGHNA and CDR2 as YNFKEQ.

In this sample, this clonotype turned up many times. This sequence joins TRBV5-5 and TRBJ2-3; no definite D call. V lost 3 bases and J 0 bases, leaving 8 bases between the germline ends. This CDR3 contains 14 residues. Germline CDR1 and CDR2: SGHKS and YYEKEE (reference sequence). The CDR3 loop is CASSSLPSTDTQYF. The CDR3 coding sequence is TGTGCCAGCAGCTCCCTTCCTAGCACAGATACGCAGTATTTT.

The chain is built from TRBV7-8 and TRBJ2-7; 8 positions match TRBD1. V shed 7 bases and J 5 bases; nucleotides not matched to a gene: 7. The CDR3 totals 13 residues. Germline CDR1 is SGHVS and CDR2 is FQNEAQ. DNA for the CDR3: TGTGCCAGCACCGGACAGGGTGTCCACGAGCAGTACTTC. Its protein product is CASTGQGVHEQYF.

At least ten counts were recorded for this clonotype. The chain employs TRBV5-1 and TRBJ2-7, with D possibly being TRBD1 (6 bases). From germline, CDR1 is SGHRS and CDR2 YFSETQ. This CDR3 comprises 15 residues. The V end was cut by 0 bases, the J end by 2 bases, with 12 bases between. The CDR3 is CASSLDRDITYEQYF. In nucleotides, the CDR3 is TGCGCCAGCAGCTTGGACCGGGACATTACCTACGAGCAGTACTTC.

This clonotype has a count of ten or more. The genes are TRBV7-2 and TRBJ2-5; 8 bases match TRBD2. From germline, CDR1 is SGHTA and CDR2 FQGNSA. The ends lost 3 bases at V and 4 bases at J; junction bases unmatched: 10. The CDR3 sequence is 16 residues long. The CDR3 loop is CASSFFPSGLLETQYF. The CDR3 bases are TGTGCCAGCAGCTTTTTCCCTAGCGGGCTTTTAGAGACCCAGTACTTC. The entire variable domain, with the rest obtained from reference TRBV7-2 and TRBJ2-5, is as follows: GAGVSQSPSNKVTEKGKDVELRCDPISGHTALYWYRQSLGQGLEFLIYFQGNSAPDKSGLPSDRFSAERTGGSVSTLTIQRTQQEDSAVYLCASSFFPSGLLETQYFGPGTRLLVL.

For this clonotype: A read error may be the cause here, since a much bigger clone is one base away. This sequence joins TRBV11-2 and TRBJ2-3; 10 bases align to TRBD2. Germline CDR1 SGHAT, CDR2 FQNNGV. The length of the CDR3 is 16 residues. In DNA form, the CDR3 reads TGTGCCAGCCACCGGGACTGGGGACTAGCGACAGATGCGCAGTATTTT. Protein sequence: CASHRDWGLATDAQYF.

In its sample, this clonotype was seen a few times. V is TRBV2 and J is TRBJ1-6, with D perhaps TRBD1 (5 bases). V lost 9 bases, J lost 13 bases, and 19 bases lay in between. The CDR3 has 13 residues. The germline gives CDR1 SNHLY, CDR2 FYNNEI. The CDR3 DNA is TGTGCCAGTAGAGACAGCCAACTAAGTCCCCTCCACTTT. Its protein is CASRDSQLSPLHF.

This clonotype appeared many times. J is TRBJ1-3 and V is TRBV11-2; D is unclear. The CDR3 is 14 amino acids. CDR1 is SGHAT and CDR2 is FQNNGV in the germline V gene. Trimming shortened V by 6 bases and J by 4 bases, and 13 bases separated the two germline ends. The CDR3, as DNA: TGTGCCAGCAGGTTCCTAGCGGCGGGAAACACCATATATTTT. Residues: CASRFLAAGNTIYF.

This clonotype was recorded many times. This chain connects TRBV29-1 to TRBJ1-5; 10 positions agree with TRBD1. Germline V gives CDR1 SQVTM, CDR2 ANQGSEA. The V gene end was trimmed by 6 bases and the J gene end by 3 bases; junction bases not matched to a gene: 2. The CDR3 has 13 residues. CDR3 sequence (DNA): TGCAGCGTGACAGGGGGCTTCAATCAGCCCCAGCATTTT. Translated, it gives CSVTGGFNQPQHF.

This chain links TRBV2 with TRBJ2-5; the match to TRBD2 covers 9 bases. V gave up 2 bases and J gave up 1 base; unmatched junction bases: 2. The CDR3 is 15 residues long. Germline loops: CDR1 SNHLY, CDR2 FYNNEI. CDR3 DNA: TGTGCCAGCAGTGAAAGCGGGAGGCCCCAAGAGACCCAGTACTTC. This sequence encodes CASSESGRPQETQYF.

This clonotype was observed a few times. The chain carries TRBV7-9 and TRBJ1-1; weak D call: TRBD1 (6 bases). This CDR3 is built from 12 residues. V was trimmed by 3 bases and J by 7 bases, leaving 9 bases between them. Germline CDR1 SEHNR, CDR2 FQNEAQ (reference sequence). CDR3 region: CASSFGQSEAFF. The CDR3 region has the DNA TGTGCCAGCAGCTTTGGACAGAGTGAAGCTTTCTTT.

The chain recombines TRBV19 with TRBJ1-2; 10 nucleotides match TRBD1. This CDR3 region has 14 residues. The germline CDR1 and CDR2 sequences are LNHDA and SQIVND (reference sequence). V lost 8 bases, J lost 2 bases, and 5 bases stayed unmatched. In DNA, the CDR3 is TGTGCCAGTGAAAAGGGACAGGGGAACTATGGCTACACCTTC. Its translation is CASEKGQGNYGYTF.